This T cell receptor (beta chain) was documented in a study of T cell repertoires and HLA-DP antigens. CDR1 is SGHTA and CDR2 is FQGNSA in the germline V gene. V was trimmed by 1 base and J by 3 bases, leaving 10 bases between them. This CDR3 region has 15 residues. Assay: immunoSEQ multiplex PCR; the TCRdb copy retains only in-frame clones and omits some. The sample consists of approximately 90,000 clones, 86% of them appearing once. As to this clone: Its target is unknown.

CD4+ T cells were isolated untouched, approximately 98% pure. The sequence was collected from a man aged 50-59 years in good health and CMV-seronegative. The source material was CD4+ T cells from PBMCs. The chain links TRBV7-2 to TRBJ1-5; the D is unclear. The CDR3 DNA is TGTGCCAGCAGCTTAGACCCAGGACCCAATCAGCCCCAGCATTTT. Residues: CASSLDPGPNQPQHF.